Sequencing of this TCR beta chain was carried out in a study of vaccination and CD4 T cells after COVID-19. Scientists ran DNA taken from cultured CD4+ T cells through the Oncomine TCR Beta short-read assay for sequencing. One entry per CDR3 protein results from TCRdb running MiXCR on the PCR reads. Of 11,000 or so distinct CDR3 sequences in the sample, under 75% were seen once. This clonotype was recorded once. Its target is not known. Germline V gene data show CDR1 as DFQATT and CDR2 as SNEGSKA (reference sequence). The CDR3 totals 12 residues. The J segment lost 5 bases and the V segment lost 5 bases, leaving 6 bases of the junction unmatched. The treatment was: approximately 9-day PBMC culture with coronavirus spike peptide pools or control peptides (ViraFEST assay).

The source is a human donor who had recovered from COVID-19. Sequencing was done on a sample of CD4+ T cells from blood, cultured in vitro. The rearrangement uses TRBV20-1 and TRBJ2-7; 7 positions agree with TRBD1. In DNA, the CDR3 is TGCAGTGCTCCGGACAGGATAAACGAGCAGTACTTC. Translating it yields CSAPDRINEQYF.